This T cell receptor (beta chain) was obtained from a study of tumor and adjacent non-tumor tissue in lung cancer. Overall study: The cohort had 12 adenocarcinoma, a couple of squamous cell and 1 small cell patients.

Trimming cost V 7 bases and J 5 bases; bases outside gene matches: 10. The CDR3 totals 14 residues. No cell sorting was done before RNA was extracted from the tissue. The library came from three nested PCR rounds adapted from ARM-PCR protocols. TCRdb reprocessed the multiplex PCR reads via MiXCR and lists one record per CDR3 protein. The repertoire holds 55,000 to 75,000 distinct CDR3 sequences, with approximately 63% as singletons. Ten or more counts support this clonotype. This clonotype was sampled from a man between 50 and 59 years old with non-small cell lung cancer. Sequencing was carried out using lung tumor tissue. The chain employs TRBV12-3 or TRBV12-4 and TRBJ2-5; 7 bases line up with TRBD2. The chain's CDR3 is CASTLAEGRETQYF. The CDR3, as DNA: TGTGCCAGCACTCTAGCGGAGGGCCGCGAGACCCAGTACTTC.